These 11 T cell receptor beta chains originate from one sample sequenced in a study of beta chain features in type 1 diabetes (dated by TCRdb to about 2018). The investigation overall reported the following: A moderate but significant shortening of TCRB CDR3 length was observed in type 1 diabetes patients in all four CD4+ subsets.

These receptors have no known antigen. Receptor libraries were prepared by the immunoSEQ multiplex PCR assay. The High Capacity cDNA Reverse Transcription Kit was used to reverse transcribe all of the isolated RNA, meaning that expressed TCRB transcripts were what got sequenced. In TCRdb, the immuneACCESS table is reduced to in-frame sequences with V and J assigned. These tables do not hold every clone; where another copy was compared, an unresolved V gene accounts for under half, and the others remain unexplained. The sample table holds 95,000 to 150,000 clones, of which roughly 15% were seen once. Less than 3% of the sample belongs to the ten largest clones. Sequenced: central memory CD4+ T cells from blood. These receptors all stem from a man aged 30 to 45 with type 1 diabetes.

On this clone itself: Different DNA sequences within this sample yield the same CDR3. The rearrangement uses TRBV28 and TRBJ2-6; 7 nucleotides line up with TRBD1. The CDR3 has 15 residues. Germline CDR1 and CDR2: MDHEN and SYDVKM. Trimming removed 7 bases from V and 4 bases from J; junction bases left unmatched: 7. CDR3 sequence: CASKGQSSGANVLTF. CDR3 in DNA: TGTGCCAGCAAGGGACAGAGCTCGGGGGCCAACGTCCTGACTTTC.

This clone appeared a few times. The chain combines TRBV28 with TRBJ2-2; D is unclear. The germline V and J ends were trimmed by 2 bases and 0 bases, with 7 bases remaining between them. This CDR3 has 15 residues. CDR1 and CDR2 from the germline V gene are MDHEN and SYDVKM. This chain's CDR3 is CASSLPGSNTGELFF. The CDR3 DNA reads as TGTGCCAGCAGTTTACCCGGGTCGAACACCGGGGAGCTGTTTTTT.

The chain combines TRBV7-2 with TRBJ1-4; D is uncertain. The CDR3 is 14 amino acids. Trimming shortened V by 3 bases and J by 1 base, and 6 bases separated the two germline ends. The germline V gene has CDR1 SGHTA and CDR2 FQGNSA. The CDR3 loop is CASSFGVTNEKLFF. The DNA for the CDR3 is TGTGCCAGCAGCTTTGGGGTAACTAATGAAAAACTGTTTTTT.

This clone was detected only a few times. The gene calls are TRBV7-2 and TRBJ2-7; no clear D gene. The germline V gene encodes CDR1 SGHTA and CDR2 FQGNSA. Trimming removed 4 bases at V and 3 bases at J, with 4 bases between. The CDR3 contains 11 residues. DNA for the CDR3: TGTGCCAGCAGCTCCGACTACGAGCAGTACTTC. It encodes CASSSDYEQYF.

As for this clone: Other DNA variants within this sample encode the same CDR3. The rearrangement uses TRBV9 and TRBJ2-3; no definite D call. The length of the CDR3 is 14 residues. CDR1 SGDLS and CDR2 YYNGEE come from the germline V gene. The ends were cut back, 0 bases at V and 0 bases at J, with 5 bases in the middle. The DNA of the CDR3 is TGTGCCAGCAGCGTAGGCCCCAGCACAGATACGCAGTATTTT. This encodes CASSVGPSTDTQYF.

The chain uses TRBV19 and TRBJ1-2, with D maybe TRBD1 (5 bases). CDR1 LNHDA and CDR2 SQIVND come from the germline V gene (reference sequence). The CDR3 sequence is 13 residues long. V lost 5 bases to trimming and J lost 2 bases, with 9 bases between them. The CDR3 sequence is CASSPQENYGYTF. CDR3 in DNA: TGTGCCAGTAGTCCACAGGAGAACTATGGCTACACCTTC.

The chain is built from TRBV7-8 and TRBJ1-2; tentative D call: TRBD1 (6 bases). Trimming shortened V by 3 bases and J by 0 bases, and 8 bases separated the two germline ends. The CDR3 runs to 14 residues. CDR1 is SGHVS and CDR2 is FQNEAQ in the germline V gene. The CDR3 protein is CASSLGHPNYGYTF. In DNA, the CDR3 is TGTGCCAGCAGCTTGGGACATCCTAACTATGGCTACACCTTC.

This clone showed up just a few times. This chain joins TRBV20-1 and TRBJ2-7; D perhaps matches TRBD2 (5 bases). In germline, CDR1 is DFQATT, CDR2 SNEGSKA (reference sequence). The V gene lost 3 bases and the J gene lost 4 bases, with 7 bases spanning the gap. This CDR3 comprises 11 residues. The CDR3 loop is CSASGKYEQYF. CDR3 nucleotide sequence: TGCAGTGCTAGCGGGAAGTACGAGCAGTACTTC.

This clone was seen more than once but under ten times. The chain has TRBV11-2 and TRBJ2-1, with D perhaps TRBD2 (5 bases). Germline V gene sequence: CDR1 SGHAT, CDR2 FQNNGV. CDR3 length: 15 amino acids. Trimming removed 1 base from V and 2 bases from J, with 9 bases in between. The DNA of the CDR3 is TGTGCCAGCAGCTTAGTCCCTAGCCCCTACAATGAGCAGTTCTTC. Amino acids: CASSLVPSPYNEQFF. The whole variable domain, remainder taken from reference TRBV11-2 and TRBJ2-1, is EAGVAQSPRYKIIEKRQSVAFWCNPISGHATLYWYQQILGQGPKLLIQFQNNGVVDDSQLPKDRFSAERLKGVDSTLKIQPAKLEDSAVYLCASSLVPSPYNEQFFGPGTRLTVL.

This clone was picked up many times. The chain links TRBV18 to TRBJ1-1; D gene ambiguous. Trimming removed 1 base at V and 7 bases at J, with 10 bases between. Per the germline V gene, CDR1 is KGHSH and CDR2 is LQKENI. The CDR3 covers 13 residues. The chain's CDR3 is CASSPLKWSEAFF. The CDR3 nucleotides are TGTGCCAGCTCACCACTCAAATGGAGTGAAGCTTTCTTT. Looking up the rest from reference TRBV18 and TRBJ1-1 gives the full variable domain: NAGVMQNPRHLVRRRGQEARLRCSPMKGHSHVYWYRQLPEEGLKFMVYLQKENIIDESGMPKERFSAEFPKEGPSILRIQQVVRGDSAAYFCASSPLKWSEAFFGQGTRLTVV.

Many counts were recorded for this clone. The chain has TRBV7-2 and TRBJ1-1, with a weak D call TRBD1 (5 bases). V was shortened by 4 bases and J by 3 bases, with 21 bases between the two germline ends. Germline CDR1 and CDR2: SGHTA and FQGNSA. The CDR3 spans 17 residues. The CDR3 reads CASSSSAGTLGDTEAFF. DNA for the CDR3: TGTGCCAGCAGCTCGAGTGCAGGTACCCTGGGGGACACTGAAGCTTTCTTT.